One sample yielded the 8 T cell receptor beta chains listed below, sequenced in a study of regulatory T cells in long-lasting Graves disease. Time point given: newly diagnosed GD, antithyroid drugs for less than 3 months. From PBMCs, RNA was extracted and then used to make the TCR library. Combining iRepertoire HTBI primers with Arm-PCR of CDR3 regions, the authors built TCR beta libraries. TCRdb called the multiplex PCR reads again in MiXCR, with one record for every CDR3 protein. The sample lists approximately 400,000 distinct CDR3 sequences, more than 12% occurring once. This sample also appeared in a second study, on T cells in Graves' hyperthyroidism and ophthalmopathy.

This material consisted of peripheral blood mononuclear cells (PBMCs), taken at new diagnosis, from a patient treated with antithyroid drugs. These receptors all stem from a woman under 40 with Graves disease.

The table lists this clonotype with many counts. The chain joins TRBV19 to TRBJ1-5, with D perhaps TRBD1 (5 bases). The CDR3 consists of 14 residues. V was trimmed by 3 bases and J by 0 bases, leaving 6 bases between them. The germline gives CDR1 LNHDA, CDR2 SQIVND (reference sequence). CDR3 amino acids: CASSMGGSNQPQHF. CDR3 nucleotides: TGTGCCAGTAGTATGGGGGGTAGCAATCAGCCCCAGCATTTT.

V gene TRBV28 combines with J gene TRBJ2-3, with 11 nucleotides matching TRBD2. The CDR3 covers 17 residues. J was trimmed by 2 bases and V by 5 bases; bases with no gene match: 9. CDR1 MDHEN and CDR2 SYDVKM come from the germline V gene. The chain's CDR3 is CASSPSGLADPTDTQYF. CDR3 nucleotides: TGTGCCAGCAGTCCCTCGGGACTAGCGGACCCCACAGATACGCAGTATTTT.

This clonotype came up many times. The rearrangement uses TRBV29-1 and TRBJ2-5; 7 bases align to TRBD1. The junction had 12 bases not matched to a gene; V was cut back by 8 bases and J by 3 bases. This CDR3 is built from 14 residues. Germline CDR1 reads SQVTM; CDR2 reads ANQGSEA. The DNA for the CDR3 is TGCAGCTTCAAGATCGGGACAGACGAAGAGACCCAGTACTTC. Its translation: CSFKIGTDEETQYF. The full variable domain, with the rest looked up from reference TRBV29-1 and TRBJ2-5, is SAVISQKPSRDICQRGTSLTIQCQVDSQVTMMFWYRQQPGQSLTLIATANQGSEATYESGFVIDKFPISRPNLTFSTLTVSNMSPEDSSIYLCSFKIGTDEETQYFGPGTRLLVL.

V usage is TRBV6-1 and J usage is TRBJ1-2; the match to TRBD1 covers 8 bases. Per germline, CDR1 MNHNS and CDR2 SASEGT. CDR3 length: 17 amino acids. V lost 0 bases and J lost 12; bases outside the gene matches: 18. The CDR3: CASSEANGQGAIPPDTF. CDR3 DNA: TGTGCCAGCAGTGAAGCGAACGGACAGGGCGCGATCCCACCGGACACCTTC.

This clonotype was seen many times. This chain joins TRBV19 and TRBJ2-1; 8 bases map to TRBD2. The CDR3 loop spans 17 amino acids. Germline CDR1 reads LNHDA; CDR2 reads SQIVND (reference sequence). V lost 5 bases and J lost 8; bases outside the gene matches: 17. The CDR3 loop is CASSPWGGAGVGDEQFF. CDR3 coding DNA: TGTGCCAGTAGTCCCTGGGGAGGAGCGGGAGTTGGCGATGAGCAGTTCTTC.

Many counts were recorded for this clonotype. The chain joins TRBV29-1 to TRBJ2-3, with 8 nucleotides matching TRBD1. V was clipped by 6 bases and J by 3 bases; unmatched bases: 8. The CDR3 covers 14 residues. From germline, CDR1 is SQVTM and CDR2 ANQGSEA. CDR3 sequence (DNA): TGCAGCGTCCCCAGACAGGGGAGAACAGATACGCAGTATTTT. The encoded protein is CSVPRQGRTDTQYF.

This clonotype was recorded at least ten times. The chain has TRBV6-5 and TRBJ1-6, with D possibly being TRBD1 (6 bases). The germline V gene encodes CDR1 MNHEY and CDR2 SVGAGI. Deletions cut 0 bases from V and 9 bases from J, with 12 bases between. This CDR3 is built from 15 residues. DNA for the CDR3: TGTGCCAGCAGTTACTCGGGACAAAGAGGTTCACCCCTCCACTTT. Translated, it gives CASSYSGQRGSPLHF.

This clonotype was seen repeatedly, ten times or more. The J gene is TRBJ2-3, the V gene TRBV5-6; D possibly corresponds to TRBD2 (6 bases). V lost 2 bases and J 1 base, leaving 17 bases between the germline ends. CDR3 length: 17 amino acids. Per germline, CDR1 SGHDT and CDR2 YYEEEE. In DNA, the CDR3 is TGTGCCAGCAGCTTTTGGGTCGGGAGTCATCGCACAGATACGCAGTATTTT. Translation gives CASSFWVGSHRTDTQYF.